This TCR beta chain was sequenced during a study of beta chain features in type 1 diabetes. All of the isolated RNA was reverse transcribed, so expressed TCRB transcripts were sequenced. Using immunoSEQ multiplex PCR, the repertoire was profiled, and TCRdb retains in-frame clones only, with some absent. The data contain 130,000 to 150,000 clones, around 7% of them singletons. Per the germline V gene, CDR1 is SQVTM and CDR2 is ANQGSEA. CDR3 size: 15 residues. J gave up 0 bases and V 7 bases, and 4 bases lay outside the gene matches. This sequence joins TRBV29-1 and TRBJ2-3; 13 bases align to TRBD2. Sequenced sample: central memory CD4+ T cells from blood. The clonotype originates from a woman between 25 and 40 years old in good health. For the CDR3, the DNA is TGCAGCGGGAGACTAGCGGGGGGAAGCACAGATACGCAGTATTTT. This translates into CSGRLAGGSTDTQYF.